This note documents a single T cell receptor (beta chain) sequence. This entry belongs to a study of cytomegalovirus exposure and HLA in healthy donors. Trimming took 4 bases from V and 5 from J; bases not matched to a gene: 11. Germline-derived CDR1 and CDR2 are SGDLS and YYNGEE. The CDR3 sequence is 16 residues long. The PCR made use of 60 Vbeta and 13 Jbeta primers. This table comes from immunoSEQ multiplex PCR, and its TCRdb copy is limited to in-frame clones, with some not included. This sample's clone table lists 110,000 to 150,000 clones. Sample: PBMCs. The receptor comes from a man aged 35 to 55 in good health and CMV-seronegative. The chain recombines TRBV9 with TRBJ1-4; TRBD1 matches at 7 bases. In nucleotides, the CDR3 is TGTGCCAGCAGCCCCTCACGGACAGGAGAGAATGAAAAACTGTTTTTT. Translation gives CASSPSRTGENEKLFF.